Sequencing of this T cell receptor (beta chain) was carried out in a study of blood T cell repertoires in COVID-19. Study as a whole: In each case, the material was cDNA or gDNA derived from T cells, B-cell-depleted T cells, or PBMCs.

The method was immunoSEQ multiplex PCR; TCRdb's version includes in-frame clones alone and lacks a portion of them. This repertoire shows roughly 6,600 clones, approximately 90% found once; its top ten account for 8.5%. The V and J ends lost 1 base and 3 bases respectively, with 21 bases between them. The CDR3 is 19 amino acids. The germline CDR1 and CDR2 sequences are SGHNT and YENEEA. The rearrangement uses TRBV11-3 and TRBJ2-2; possibly TRBD1 for D (6 bases). The sequencing sample was made of peripheral blood. The clonotype comes from a human donor in a cohort sampled during active COVID-19. The donor label of this sample is uncertain. Here the CDR3 DNA reads TGTGCCAGCAGCTTAGTAAGGTCTGGTAGGACAGCGGACACCGGGGAGCTGTTTTTT. Translating it yields CASSLVRSGRTADTGELFF.